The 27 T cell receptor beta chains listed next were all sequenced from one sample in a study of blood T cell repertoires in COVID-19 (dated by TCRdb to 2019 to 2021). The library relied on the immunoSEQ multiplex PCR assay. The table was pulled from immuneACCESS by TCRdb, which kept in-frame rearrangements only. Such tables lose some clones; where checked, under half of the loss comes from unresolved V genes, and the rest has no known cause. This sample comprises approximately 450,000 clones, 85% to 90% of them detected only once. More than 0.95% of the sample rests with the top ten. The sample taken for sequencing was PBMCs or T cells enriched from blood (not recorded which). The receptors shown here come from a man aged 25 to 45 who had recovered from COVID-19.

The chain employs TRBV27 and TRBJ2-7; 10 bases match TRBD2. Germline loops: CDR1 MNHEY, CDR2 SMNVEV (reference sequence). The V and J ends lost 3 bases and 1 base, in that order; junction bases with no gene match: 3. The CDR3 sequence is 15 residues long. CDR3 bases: TGTGCCAGCAGTTTTTGGACTAGCGGTTCCTACGAGCAGTACTTC. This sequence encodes CASSFWTSGSYEQYF.

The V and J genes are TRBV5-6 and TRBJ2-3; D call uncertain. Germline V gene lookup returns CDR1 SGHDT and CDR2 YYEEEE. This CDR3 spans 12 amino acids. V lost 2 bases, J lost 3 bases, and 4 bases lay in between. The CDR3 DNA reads TGTGCCAGCAGCTTTCAGACAGATACGCAGTATTTT. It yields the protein CASSFQTDTQYF.

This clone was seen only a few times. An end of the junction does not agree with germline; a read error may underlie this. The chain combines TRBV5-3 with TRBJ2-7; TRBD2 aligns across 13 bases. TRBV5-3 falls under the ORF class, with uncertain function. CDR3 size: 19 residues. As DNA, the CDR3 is TGTGTCAGAAGGCCTATCCCTAGGACTAGCGGGAGAAGATGGGGAGAGCAGTACTTC. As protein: CVRRPIPRTSGRRWGEQYF.

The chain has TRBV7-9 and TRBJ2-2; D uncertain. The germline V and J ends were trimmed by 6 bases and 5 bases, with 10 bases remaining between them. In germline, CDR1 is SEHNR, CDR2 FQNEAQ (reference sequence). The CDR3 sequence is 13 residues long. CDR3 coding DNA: TGTGCCAGCAGTCCTCAGTGGACCGGGGAGCTGTTTTTT. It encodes CASSPQWTGELFF. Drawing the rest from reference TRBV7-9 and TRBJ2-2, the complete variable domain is DTGVSQNPRHKITKRGQNVTFRCDPISEHNRLYWYRQTLGQGPEFLTYFQNEAQLEKSRLLSDRFSAERPKGSFSTLEIQRTEQGDSAMYLCASSPQWTGELFFGEGSRLTVL.

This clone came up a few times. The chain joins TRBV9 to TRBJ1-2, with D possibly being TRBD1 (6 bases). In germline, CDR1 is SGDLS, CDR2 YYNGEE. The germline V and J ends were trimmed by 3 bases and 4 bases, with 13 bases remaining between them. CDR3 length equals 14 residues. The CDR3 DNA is TGTGCCAGCAGCGAGGACAGCCTTGGCTATGGCTACACCTTC. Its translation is CASSEDSLGYGYTF.

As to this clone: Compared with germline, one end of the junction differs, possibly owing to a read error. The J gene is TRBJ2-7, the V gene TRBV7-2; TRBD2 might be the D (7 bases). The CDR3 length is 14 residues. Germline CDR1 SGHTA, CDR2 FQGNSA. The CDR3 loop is CASTLGGGGYEQYF. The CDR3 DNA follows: TGTGCCAGCACCTTAGGGGGGGGAGGTTACGAGCAGTACTTC.

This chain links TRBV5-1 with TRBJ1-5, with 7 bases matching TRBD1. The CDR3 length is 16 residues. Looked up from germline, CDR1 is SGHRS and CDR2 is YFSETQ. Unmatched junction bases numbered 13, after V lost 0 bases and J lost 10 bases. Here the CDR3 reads CASSLGGQGGFQPQHF. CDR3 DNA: TGCGCCAGCAGCTTGGGTGGGCAGGGGGGTTTTCAACCCCAGCATTTT. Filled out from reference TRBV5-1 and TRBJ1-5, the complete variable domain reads KAGVTQTPRYLIKTRGQQVTLSCSPISGHRSVSWYQQTPGQGLQFLFEYFSETQRNKGNFPGRFSGRQFSNSRSEMNVSTLELGDSALYLCASSLGGQGGFQPQHFGDGTRLSIL.

The CDR3 coding sequence is TGTGCCAGCAGGAAGGGGGTTGGATATGGCTACACCTTC. It specifies CASRKGVGYGYTF. The V call is TRBV28, the J call TRBJ1-2; the D gene is possibly TRBD1 (6 bases). The V end lost 6 bases, the J end lost 5 bases, and 13 bases lay between the germline ends. CDR1 MDHEN and CDR2 SYDVKM come from the germline V gene. The CDR3 totals 13 residues.

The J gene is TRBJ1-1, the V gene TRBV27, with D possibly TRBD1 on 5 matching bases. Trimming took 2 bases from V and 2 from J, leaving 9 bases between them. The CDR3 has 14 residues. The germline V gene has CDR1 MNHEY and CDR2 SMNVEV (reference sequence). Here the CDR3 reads CASSLIGGNTEAFF. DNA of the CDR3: TGTGCCAGCAGTTTAATCGGGGGTAACACTGAAGCTTTCTTT.

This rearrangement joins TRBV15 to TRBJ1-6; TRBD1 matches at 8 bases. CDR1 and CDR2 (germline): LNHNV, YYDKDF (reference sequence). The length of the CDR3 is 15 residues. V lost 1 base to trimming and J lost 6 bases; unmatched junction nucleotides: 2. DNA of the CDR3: TGTGCCACCAGCAGAGTGGACAGGGCTAATTCACCCCTCCACTTT. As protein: CATSRVDRANSPLHF. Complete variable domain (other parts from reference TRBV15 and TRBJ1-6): DAMVIQNPRYQVTQFGKPVTLSCSQTLNHNVMYWYQQKSSQAPKLLFHYYDKDFNNEADTPDNFQSRRPNTSFCFLDIRSPGLGDTAMYLCATSRVDRANSPLHFGNGTRLTVT.

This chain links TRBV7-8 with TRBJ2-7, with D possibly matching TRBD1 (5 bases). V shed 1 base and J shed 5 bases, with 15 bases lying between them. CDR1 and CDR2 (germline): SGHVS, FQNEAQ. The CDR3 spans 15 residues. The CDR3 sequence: CASSLEPRGENEQYF. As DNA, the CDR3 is TGTGCCAGCAGCTTAGAGCCAAGGGGCGAGAACGAGCAGTACTTC.

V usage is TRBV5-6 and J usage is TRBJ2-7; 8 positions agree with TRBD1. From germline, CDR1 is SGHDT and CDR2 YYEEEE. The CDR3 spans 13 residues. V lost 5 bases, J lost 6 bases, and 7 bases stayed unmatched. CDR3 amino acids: CASREIGTGEQYF. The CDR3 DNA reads TGTGCCAGCAGGGAGATAGGGACAGGCGAGCAGTACTTC.

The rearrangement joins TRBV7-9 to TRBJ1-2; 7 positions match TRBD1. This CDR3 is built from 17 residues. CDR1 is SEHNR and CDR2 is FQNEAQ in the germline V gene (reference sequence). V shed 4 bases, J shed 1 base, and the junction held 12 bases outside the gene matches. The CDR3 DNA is TGTGCCAGCAGCTCCTCCGGGACAGCAACTTTTAACTATGGCTACACCTTC. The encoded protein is CASSSSGTATFNYGYTF.

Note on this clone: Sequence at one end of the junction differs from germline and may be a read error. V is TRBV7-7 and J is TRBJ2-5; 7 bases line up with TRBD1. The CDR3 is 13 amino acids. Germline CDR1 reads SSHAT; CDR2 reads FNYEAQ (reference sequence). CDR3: CASSRGQLMAQYF. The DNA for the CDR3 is TGTGCTAGCAGCCGGGGACAGCTCATGGCCCAGTACTTC.

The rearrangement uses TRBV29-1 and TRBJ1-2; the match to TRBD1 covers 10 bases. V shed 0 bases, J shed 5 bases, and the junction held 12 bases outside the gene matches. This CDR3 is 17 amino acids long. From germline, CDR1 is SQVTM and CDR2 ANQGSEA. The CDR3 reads CSVEDQDRGMQRYGYTF. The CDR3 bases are TGCAGCGTTGAAGATCAGGACAGGGGGATGCAGAGGTATGGCTACACCTTC.

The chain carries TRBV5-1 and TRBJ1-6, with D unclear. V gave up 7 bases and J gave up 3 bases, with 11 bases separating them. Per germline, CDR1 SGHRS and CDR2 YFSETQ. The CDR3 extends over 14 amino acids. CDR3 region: CASSPRGYNSPLHF. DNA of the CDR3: TGCGCCAGCTCCCCCCGGGGCTATAATTCACCCCTCCACTTT.

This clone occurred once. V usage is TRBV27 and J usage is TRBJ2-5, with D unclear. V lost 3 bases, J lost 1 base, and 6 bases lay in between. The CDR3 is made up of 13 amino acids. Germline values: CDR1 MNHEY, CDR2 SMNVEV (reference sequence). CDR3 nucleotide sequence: TGTGCCAGCAGTTTCACAGCCCAAGAGACCCAGTACTTC. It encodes CASSFTAQETQYF.

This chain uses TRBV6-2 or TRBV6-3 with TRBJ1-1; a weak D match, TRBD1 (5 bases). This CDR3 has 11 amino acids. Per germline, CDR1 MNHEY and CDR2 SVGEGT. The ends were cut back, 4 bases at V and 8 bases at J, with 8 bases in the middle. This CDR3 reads CASSWGEEAFF. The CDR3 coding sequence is TGTGCCAGCAGTTGGGGGGAAGAAGCTTTCTTT.

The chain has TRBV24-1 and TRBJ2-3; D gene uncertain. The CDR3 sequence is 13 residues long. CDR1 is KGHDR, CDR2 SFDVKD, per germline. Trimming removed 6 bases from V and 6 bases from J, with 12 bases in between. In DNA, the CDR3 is TGTGCCACCAGTCACTCGACTGGGGATACGCAGTATTTT. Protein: CATSHSTGDTQYF.

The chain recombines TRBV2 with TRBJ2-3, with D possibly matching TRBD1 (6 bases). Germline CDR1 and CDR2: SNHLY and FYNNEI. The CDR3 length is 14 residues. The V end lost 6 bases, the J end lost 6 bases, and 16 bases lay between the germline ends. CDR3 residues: CASSGLQGFDTQYF. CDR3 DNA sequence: TGTGCCAGCAGCGGATTACAGGGCTTTGATACGCAGTATTTT. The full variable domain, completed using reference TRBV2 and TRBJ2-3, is EPEVTQTPSHQVTQMGQEVILRCVPISNHLYFYWYRQILGQKVEFLVSFYNNEISEKSEIFDDQFSVERPDGSNFTLKIRSTKLEDSAMYFCASSGLQGFDTQYFGPGTRLTVL.

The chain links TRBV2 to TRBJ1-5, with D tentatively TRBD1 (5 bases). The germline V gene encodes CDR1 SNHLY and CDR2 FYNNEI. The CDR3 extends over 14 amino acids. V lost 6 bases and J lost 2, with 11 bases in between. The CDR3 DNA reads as TGTGCCAGCAGCACCCAGGGTGGCAATCAGCCCCAGCATTTT. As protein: CASSTQGGNQPQHF.

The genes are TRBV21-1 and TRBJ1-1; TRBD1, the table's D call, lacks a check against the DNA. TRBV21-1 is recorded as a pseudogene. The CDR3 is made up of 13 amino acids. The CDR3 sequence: CAGRTGLNTEAFF. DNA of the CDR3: TGTGCCGGCCGGACAGGCTTGAACACTGAAGCTTTCTTT.

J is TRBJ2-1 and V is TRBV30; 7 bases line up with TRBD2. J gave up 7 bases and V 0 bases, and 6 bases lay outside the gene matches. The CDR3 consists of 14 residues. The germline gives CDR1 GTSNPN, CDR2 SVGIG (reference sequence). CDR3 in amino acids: CAWSVSAGVNEQFF. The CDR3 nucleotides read TGTGCCTGGAGTGTATCCGCGGGAGTTAATGAGCAGTTCTTC. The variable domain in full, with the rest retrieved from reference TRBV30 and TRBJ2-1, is SQTIHQWPATLVQPVGSPLSLECTVEGTSNPNLYWYRQAAGRGLQLLFYSVGIGQISSEVPQNLSASRPQDRQFILSSKKLLLSDSGFYLCAWSVSAGVNEQFFGPGTRLTVL.

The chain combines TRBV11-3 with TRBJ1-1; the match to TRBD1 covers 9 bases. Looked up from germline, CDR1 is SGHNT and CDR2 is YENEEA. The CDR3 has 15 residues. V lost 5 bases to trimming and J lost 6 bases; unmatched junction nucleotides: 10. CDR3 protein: CASSRDRGSGAEAFF. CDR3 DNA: TGTGCCAGCAGCAGAGACAGGGGGTCAGGCGCTGAAGCTTTCTTT.

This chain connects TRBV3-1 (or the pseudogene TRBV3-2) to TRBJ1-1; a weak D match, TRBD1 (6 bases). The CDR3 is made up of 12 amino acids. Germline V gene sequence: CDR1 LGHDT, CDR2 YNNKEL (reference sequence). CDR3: CAAADRNTEAFF. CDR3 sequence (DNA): TGTGCAGCTGCGGACAGGAACACTGAAGCTTTCTTT.

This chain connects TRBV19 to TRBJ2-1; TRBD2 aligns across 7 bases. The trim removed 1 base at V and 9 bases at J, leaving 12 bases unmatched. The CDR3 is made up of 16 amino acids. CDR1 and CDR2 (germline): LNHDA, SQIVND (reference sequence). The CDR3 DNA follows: TGTGCCAGTAGTATAGTAGGCTCCCGCGGGGGAAGTGAGCAGTTCTTC. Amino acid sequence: CASSIVGSRGGSEQFF. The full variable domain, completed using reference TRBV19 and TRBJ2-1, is DGGITQSPKYLFRKEGQNVTLSCEQNLNHDAMYWYRQDPGQGLRLIYYSQIVNDFQKGDIAEGYSVSREKKESFPLTVTSAQKNPTAFYLCASSIVGSRGGSEQFFGPGTRLTVL.

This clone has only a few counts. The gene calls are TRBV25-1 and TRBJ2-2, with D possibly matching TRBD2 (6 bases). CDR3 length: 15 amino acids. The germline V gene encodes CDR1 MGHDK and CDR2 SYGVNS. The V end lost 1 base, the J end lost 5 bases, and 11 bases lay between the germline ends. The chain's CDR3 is CASSESGLPTGELFF. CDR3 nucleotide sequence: TGTGCCAGCAGTGAATCTGGACTACCTACCGGGGAGCTGTTTTTT.